Listed below are T cell receptor beta chains from one sample, sequenced in a study of blood T cells in healthy people across ages. A single record per CDR3 protein comes from TCRdb applying MiXCR to the 5' RACE reads. The sample shows about 780,000 distinct CDR3 sequences, about half of them seen only once. The sequenced sample consisted of blood. These receptors were collected from a man older than 75 in good health. CDR3s include the opening cysteine and the closing phenylalanine or tryptophan. Each record gives: V gene, D gene, clone size, J gene, CDR3 protein, CDR3 DNA. The D gene is left open where the match is weak. Size tells how often a clone was seen (once, few, many) or the class of an expanded clone, and some rows leave it out.

V: TRBV21-1
D: NA
size: few
J: TRBJ2-2
CDR3: CASRPGTPNTGELFF
DNA: TGTGCCAGCCGTCCCGGGACTCCTAACACCGGGGAGCTGTTTTTT

V: TRBV29-1
D: NA
size: NA
J: TRBJ2-7
CDR3: CSVEGVSYEQYF
DNA: TGCAGCGTCGAGGGGGTTTCCTACGAGCAGTACTTC

V: TRBV3-1
D: TRBD2
size: many
J: TRBJ2-5
CDR3: CASSGGVQETQYF
DNA: TGTGCCAGCAGCGGGGGGGTCCAAGAGACCCAGTACTTC

V: TRBV29-1
D: NA
size: few
J: TRBJ2-6
CDR3: CSVEDQSSGANVLTF
DNA: TGCAGCGTTGAAGATCAATCCTCTGGGGCCAACGTCCTGACTTTC

V: TRBV5-1
D: NA
size: NA
J: TRBJ2-1
CDR3: CASSIRDHSYNEQFF
DNA: TGCGCCAGCAGCATCCGGGACCACTCCTACAATGAGCAGTTCTTC

V: TRBV10-3
D: TRBD2
size: NA
J: TRBJ2-5
CDR3: CAISVPGLAEQETQYF
DNA: TGTGCCATCAGTGTCCCGGGACTAGCGGAACAAGAGACCCAGTACTTC

V: TRBV20-1
D: NA
size: NA
J: TRBJ1-4
CDR3: CSALTGRNEKLFF
DNA: TGCAGTGCTCTCACAGGGAGAAATGAAAAACTGTTTTTT

V: TRBV3-1
D: TRBD1
size: NA
J: TRBJ2-5
CDR3: CASSQAGTGRETQYF
DNA: TGTGCCAGCAGCCAAGCCGGGACAGGGAGAGAGACCCAGTACTTC

V: TRBV2
D: TRBD1
size: NA
J: TRBJ1-5
CDR3: CASTGQGRNQPQHF
DNA: TGTGCCAGCACCGGACAGGGGCGCAATCAGCCCCAGCATTTT

V: TRBV2
D: TRBD2
size: NA
J: TRBJ2-7
CDR3: CASSGGTFYEQYF
DNA: TGTGCCAGCAGCGGGGGGACTTTCTACGAGCAGTACTTC

V: TRBV10-3
D: TRBD2
size: NA
J: TRBJ2-1
CDR3: CAISERGAGDNEQFF
DNA: TGTGCCATCAGTGAGAGGGGAGCGGGAGACAATGAGCAGTTCTTC

V: TRBV20-1
D: TRBD2
size: few
J: TRBJ2-7
CDR3: CSAYGRRGALYEQYF
DNA: TGCAGTGCCTACGGGCGGCGGGGGGCCCTTTACGAGCAGTACTTC

V: TRBV7-2
D: NA
size: once
J: TRBJ2-2
CDR3: CASSLVAGRRGELFF
DNA: TGTGCCAGCAGCTTAGTAGCCGGCAGGCGGGGGGAGCTGTTTTTT

V: TRBV12-3/TRBV12-4
D: NA
size: NA
J: TRBJ2-2
CDR3: CASSQVQGQGTGELFF
DNA: TGTGCCAGCAGTCAAGTACAGGGCCAAGGGACCGGGGAGCTGTTTTTT

V: TRBV28
D: TRBD2
size: few
J: TRBJ2-1
CDR3: CASTFSGSSYNEQFF
DNA: TGTGCCAGCACCTTTAGCGGGAGCTCCTACAATGAGCAGTTCTTC

V: TRBV12-3/TRBV12-4
D: TRBD2
size: few
J: TRBJ2-3
CDR3: CASSIAGATDTQYF
DNA: TGTGCCAGTTCTATAGCGGGGGCCACAGATACGCAGTATTTT

V: TRBV28
D: NA
size: NA
J: TRBJ1-2
CDR3: CASRSGPSYGYTF
DNA: TGTGCCAGCAGATCCGGGCCGTCCTATGGCTACACCTTC

V: TRBV7-2
D: NA
size: many
J: TRBJ2-7
CDR3: CASSLESWGGAYEQYF
DNA: TGTGCCAGCAGCTTAGAGAGTTGGGGCGGAGCCTACGAGCAGTACTTC

V: TRBV12-3/TRBV12-4
D: NA
size: NA
J: TRBJ2-5
CDR3: CASSLWQGRVETQYF
DNA: TGTGCCAGCAGTTTATGGCAGGGGAGGGTAGAGACCCAGTACTTC

V: TRBV20-1
D: TRBD2
size: few
J: TRBJ2-5
CDR3: CSASSGGYQETQYF
DNA: TGCAGTGCTAGCTCGGGGGGGTACCAAGAGACCCAGTACTTC

V: TRBV5-1
D: TRBD1
size: NA
J: TRBJ1-2
CDR3: CASSLGTGVNGYTF
DNA: TGCGCCAGCAGCTTGGGGACAGGGGTGAATGGCTACACCTTC

V: TRBV6-2/TRBV6-3
D: TRBD1
size: many
J: TRBJ2-1
CDR3: CASSSSGQAYNEQFF
DNA: TGTGCCAGCAGTTCCTCGGGACAGGCCTACAATGAGCAGTTCTTC

V: TRBV2
D: NA
size: NA
J: TRBJ2-4
CDR3: CATEPRGTEQYF
DNA: TGTGCCACCGAGCCAAGGGGAACGGAGCAGTACTTC

V: TRBV14
D: TRBD1
size: NA
J: TRBJ1-2
CDR3: CASSLRGGTASNYGYTF
DNA: TGTGCCAGCAGCCTAAGAGGGGGCACCGCTTCAAACTATGGCTACACCTTC

V: TRBV20-1
D: TRBD2
size: few
J: TRBJ2-1
CDR3: CSGNPSGRPYNEQFF
DNA: TGCAGTGGTAACCCTAGCGGGAGGCCCTACAATGAGCAGTTCTTC

V: TRBV14
D: NA
size: few
J: TRBJ1-2
CDR3: CASSQDLEGNYGYTF
DNA: TGTGCCAGCAGCCAAGATTTGGAGGGAAACTATGGCTACACCTTC

V: TRBV20-1
D: NA
size: NA
J: TRBJ2-7
CDR3: CSVKGRYEQYF
DNA: TGCAGTGTCAAGGGACGCTACGAGCAGTACTTC

V: TRBV7-6
D: TRBD1
size: few
J: TRBJ2-1
CDR3: CASSIPGQTRNEQFF
DNA: TGTGCCAGCAGCATCCCGGGACAGACCAGGAATGAGCAGTTCTTC

V: TRBV28
D: NA
size: NA
J: TRBJ1-2
CDR3: CASSSGQYYGYTF
DNA: TGTGCCAGCAGTTCCGGACAGTACTATGGCTACACCTTC

V: TRBV6-1
D: TRBD1
size: NA
J: TRBJ2-4
CDR3: CASSEETGWAKNIQYF
DNA: TGTGCCAGCAGTGAGGAGACAGGGTGGGCCAAAAACATTCAGTACTTC

V: TRBV20-1
D: TRBD1
size: NA
J: TRBJ2-7
CDR3: CSAMGQAYEQYF
DNA: TGCAGTGCTATGGGACAGGCCTACGAGCAGTACTTC

V: TRBV20-1
D: TRBD1
size: few
J: TRBJ1-6
CDR3: CSANQGQENSPLHF
DNA: TGCAGTGCTAACCAGGGACAGGAAAATTCACCCCTCCACTTT

V: TRBV9
D: NA
size: NA
J: TRBJ1-1
CDR3: CASSPSQSPNTEAFF
DNA: TGTGCCAGCAGCCCGTCCCAGAGTCCGAACACTGAAGCTTTCTTT

V: TRBV7-2
D: NA
size: NA
J: TRBJ2-1
CDR3: CASSLVSGLGGSEQFF
DNA: TGTGCCAGCAGCTTAGTGTCTGGCCTAGGTGGGTCGGAGCAGTTCTTC

V: TRBV29-1
D: TRBD2
size: once
J: TRBJ2-5
CDR3: CSAERLAGQNEQYF
DNA: TGCAGCGCCGAGCGACTAGCGGGCCAAAATGAGCAGTACTTC

V: TRBV5-1
D: NA
size: NA
J: TRBJ2-7
CDR3: CASSLAGGGRYEQYF
DNA: TGCGCCAGCAGCTTGGCCGGCGGGGGCCGCTACGAGCAGTACTTC

V: TRBV5-1
D: NA
size: NA
J: TRBJ2-1
CDR3: CASSSSGLNYNEQFF
DNA: TGCGCCAGCAGCTCTTCGGGACTTAACTACAATGAGCAGTTCTTC

V: TRBV14
D: TRBD1
size: NA
J: TRBJ1-2
CDR3: CASSQRQGPAGYTF
DNA: TGTGCCAGCAGCCAACGACAGGGTCCGGCTGGCTACACCTTC

V: TRBV20-1
D: TRBD1
size: NA
J: TRBJ1-4
CDR3: CSAPRTGSNEKLFF
DNA: TGCAGTGCCCCTCGGACAGGCTCTAATGAAAAACTGTTTTTT

V: TRBV18
D: NA
size: NA
J: TRBJ1-2
CDR3: CASSPGRRDISYGYTF
DNA: TGTGCCAGCTCACCAGGGAGAAGAGATATTAGCTATGGCTACACCTTC

V: TRBV7-8
D: TRBD2
size: few
J: TRBJ2-1
CDR3: CASSLRAGEAYEQFF
DNA: TGTGCCAGCAGCTTACGAGCGGGAGAAGCCTATGAGCAGTTCTTC

V: TRBV7-2
D: NA
size: NA
J: TRBJ2-7
CDR3: CASSSVRGPYNEQYF
DNA: TGTGCCAGCAGCTCCGTTAGAGGCCCCTACAATGAGCAGTACTTC

V: TRBV29-1
D: NA
size: NA
J: TRBJ1-2
CDR3: CSAELLVHGGYTF
DNA: TGCAGCGCGGAACTCTTGGTCCATGGAGGCTACACCTTC

V: TRBV7-2
D: NA
size: few
J: TRBJ2-5
CDR3: CASSLEAMGETQYF
DNA: TGTGCCAGCAGCTTAGAGGCTATGGGGGAGACCCAGTACTTC

V: TRBV6-6
D: TRBD1
size: many
J: TRBJ2-5
CDR3: CASSPGTGVRETQYF
DNA: TGTGCCAGCAGCCCCGGGACAGGGGTTCGTGAGACCCAGTACTTC

V: TRBV7-2
D: TRBD1
size: NA
J: TRBJ2-5
CDR3: CASSRIWTGGAWDEQYF
DNA: TGTGCCAGCAGCCGAATTTGGACAGGGGGCGCTTGGGATGAGCAGTACTTC

V: TRBV5-1
D: NA
size: NA
J: TRBJ2-5
CDR3: CASSRTVYQETQYF
DNA: TGCGCCAGCAGCCGGACAGTGTACCAGGAGACCCAGTACTTC

V: TRBV9
D: NA
size: few
J: TRBJ2-4
CDR3: CASSVSPAGYNEQYF
DNA: TGTGCCAGCAGCGTATCCCCTGCCGGCTACAATGAGCAGTACTTC

V: TRBV12-3/TRBV12-4
D: NA
size: few
J: TRBJ2-7
CDR3: CASKSGSVAHYNEQYF
DNA: TGTGCCAGCAAGTCCGGGAGCGTAGCGCATTACAATGAGCAGTACTTC

V: TRBV6-5
D: TRBD2
size: few
J: TRBJ2-3
CDR3: CASSYPSKGLASTDTQYF
DNA: TGTGCCAGCAGTTACCCTTCTAAGGGACTAGCGAGCACAGATACGCAGTATTTT

V: TRBV12-3/TRBV12-4
D: TRBD2
size: NA
J: TRBJ2-1
CDR3: CASSSSGGKFF
DNA: TGTGCCAGCAGTTCTAGCGGGGGAAAGTTCTTC

V: TRBV19
D: NA
size: few
J: TRBJ1-5
CDR3: CASSLGPNQPQHF
DNA: TGTGCCAGTAGTCTGGGCCCCAATCAGCCCCAGCATTTT

V: TRBV7-9
D: TRBD1
size: once
J: TRBJ2-2
CDR3: CASIRQDRGTGELFF
DNA: TGTGCCAGCATCCGTCAGGACAGGGGGACCGGGGAGCTGTTTTTT